This passage covers 12 T cell receptor beta chains from one sample sequenced in a study of blood T cells in healthy people across ages. A J-beta primer mix and a sample-barcoded 5' primer were used in a second PCR of about 6 to 12 cycles. Each CDR3 protein is one row after TCRdb ran MiXCR on the 5' RACE reads. This sample yields more than 900,000 distinct CDR3 sequences, of which 25% to 30% are seen a single time; about 10% belongs to the top ten. This sample also appeared in a second study, on T cells of mothers and their children.

The material sequenced was blood. The receptors come from a woman aged 40 to 55 in good health.

This clonotype showed up just a few times. The rearrangement uses TRBV27 and TRBJ2-7; the match to TRBD1 covers 8 bases. Germline CDR1 MNHEY, CDR2 SMNVEV (reference sequence). This CDR3 contains 14 residues. The ends lost 6 bases at V and 6 bases at J; junction bases unmatched: 10. CDR3 protein: CASSVGDRPLEQYF. For the CDR3, the DNA is TGTGCCAGCAGCGTAGGGGACAGGCCCCTCGAGCAGTACTTC.

This clonotype turned up a few times. The CDR3 is CASSYDGQGTYGYTF. CDR3 in DNA: TGTGCCAGCAGTTATGATGGACAGGGGACCTATGGCTACACCTTC. The chain is built from TRBV28 and TRBJ1-2, with 9 bases matching TRBD1. Trimming took 4 bases from V and 4 from J; bases not matched to a gene: 7. The CDR3 extends over 15 amino acids. Germline loops: CDR1 MDHEN, CDR2 SYDVKM.

About this clonotype itself: A junction end diverges from the germline sequence, so it may reflect a read error. The rearrangement joins TRBV2 to TRBJ2-7; tentatively, D is TRBD2 (6 bases). This CDR3 comprises 15 residues. Per the germline V gene, CDR1 is SNHLY and CDR2 is FYNNEI. This CDR3 is CASSRIGGGTYERYF. The CDR3 DNA reads TGTGCCAGCAGCAGGATTGGGGGTGGGACTTACGAGCGGTACTTC. The whole variable domain, remainder taken from reference TRBV2 and TRBJ2-7, is EPEVTQTPSHQVTQMGQEVILRCVPISNHLYFYWYRQILGQKVEFLVSFYNNEISEKSEIFDDQFSVERPDGSNFTLKIRSTKLEDSAMYFCASSRIGGGTYERYFGPGTRLTVT.

The chain is built from TRBV21-1 and TRBJ2-7. TRBV21-1 is a documented pseudogene. This CDR3 spans 16 amino acids. CDR3 in DNA: TGTGCCAGCAGCAAAGAACCCAGGATGACGCCCTACGAGCAGTACTTC. Protein: CASSKEPRMTPYEQYF.

This clonotype was recorded a few times. This chain links TRBV14 with TRBJ1-3; 9 nucleotides match TRBD1. With V trimmed by 1 base and J by 4 bases, 11 bases remained unmatched. This CDR3 contains 18 residues. Germline assignment: CDR1 SGHDN and CDR2 FVKESK. The CDR3 protein is CASSQGVSGQGKGNTIYF. The CDR3 bases are TGTGCCAGCAGCCAAGGCGTATCGGGACAGGGAAAAGGAAACACCATATATTTT. The variable domain in full, completed from reference TRBV14 and TRBJ1-3, reads EAGVTQFPSHSVIEKGQTVTLRCDPISGHDNLYWYRRVMGKEIKFLLHFVKESKQDESGMPNNRFLAERTGGTYSTLKVQPAELEDSGVYFCASSQGVSGQGKGNTIYFGEGSWLTVV.

The rearrangement links TRBV30 to TRBJ2-5; 10 bases are a match to TRBD1. Near its end, the DNA agrees better with TRBJ2-7, so the J call may be wrong. Germline CDR1 GTSNPN, CDR2 SVGIG (reference sequence). The CDR3 totals 13 residues. CDR3 sequence: CAWSGTGVHEQYF. The DNA of the CDR3 is TGTGCCTGGTCCGGGACAGGGGTCCACGAGCAGTACTTC.

This chain uses TRBV28 with TRBJ2-7, with D perhaps TRBD2 (6 bases). The CDR3 extends over 14 amino acids. Trimming took off 6 bases at V and 3 bases at J, with 15 bases between the two ends. Germline V lookup: CDR1 MDHEN, CDR2 SYDVKM. Here the CDR3 DNA reads TGTGCCAGCAGGATCCGGGACTTTGACTACGAGCAGTACTTC. It encodes CASRIRDFDYEQYF.

This clonotype was detected ten times or more. This rearrangement joins TRBV5-6 to TRBJ2-5; weak D call: TRBD2 (5 bases). Per the germline V gene, CDR1 is SGHDT and CDR2 is YYEEEE. Trimming pared 7 bases from V and 3 bases from J, leaving 13 bases between. The CDR3 length is 13 residues. The CDR3 loop is CASVQRGKETQYF. The CDR3, as DNA: TGTGCCAGCGTACAACGGGGAAAAGAGACCCAGTACTTC.

This clonotype has only a few counts. A much larger clone sits a single nucleotide away, making a read error possible. The chain combines TRBV6-5 with TRBJ2-4, with 7 bases identical to TRBD1. The end of the DNA fits TRBJ2-7 better, so the J call may be wrong. CDR3 length equals 11 residues. Germline V gene lookup returns CDR1 MNHEY and CDR2 SVGAGI. CDR3 DNA: TGTGCCAGCAGGGCAGGGGGCGAGCAGTACTTC. The encoded protein is CASRAGGEQYF.

The gene calls are TRBV12-3 or TRBV12-4 and TRBJ1-2; D remains ambiguous. The CDR3 is 15 amino acids. V was trimmed by 5 bases and J by 7 bases, leaving 20 bases between them. The DNA for the CDR3 is TGTGCCAGCAGTCATGGCTACAAGCCTCGAGGTGGCTACACCTTC. It yields the protein CASSHGYKPRGGYTF.

This clonotype came up a few times. V and J are TRBV5-6 and TRBJ2-1, with D perhaps TRBD1 or TRBD2 (6 bases each). CDR3 length equals 15 residues. V gave up 1 base and J gave up 5 bases, with 13 bases separating them. CDR1 and CDR2 (germline): SGHDT, YYEEEE. CDR3: CASSLWGAGHNEQFF. DNA for the CDR3: TGTGCCAGCAGCTTGTGGGGGGCAGGCCACAATGAGCAGTTCTTC. Filled out from reference TRBV5-6 and TRBJ2-1, the complete variable domain reads DAGVTQSPTHLIKTRGQQVTLRCSPKSGHDTVSWYQQALGQGPQFIFQYYEEEERQRGNFPDRFSGHQFPNYSSELNVNALLLGDSALYLCASSLWGAGHNEQFFGPGTRLTVL.

As concerns this clonotype: Mismatch with germline at one junction end may stem from a read error. The chain employs TRBV12-3 or TRBV12-4 and TRBJ1-2, with a possible D match to TRBD1 (6 bases). This CDR3 comprises 15 residues. CDR3 in amino acids: CASSIAQGPGYGYTF. CDR3 DNA: TGTGCCAGCAGTATAGCACAGGGCCCGGGTTATGGCTACACCTTC.